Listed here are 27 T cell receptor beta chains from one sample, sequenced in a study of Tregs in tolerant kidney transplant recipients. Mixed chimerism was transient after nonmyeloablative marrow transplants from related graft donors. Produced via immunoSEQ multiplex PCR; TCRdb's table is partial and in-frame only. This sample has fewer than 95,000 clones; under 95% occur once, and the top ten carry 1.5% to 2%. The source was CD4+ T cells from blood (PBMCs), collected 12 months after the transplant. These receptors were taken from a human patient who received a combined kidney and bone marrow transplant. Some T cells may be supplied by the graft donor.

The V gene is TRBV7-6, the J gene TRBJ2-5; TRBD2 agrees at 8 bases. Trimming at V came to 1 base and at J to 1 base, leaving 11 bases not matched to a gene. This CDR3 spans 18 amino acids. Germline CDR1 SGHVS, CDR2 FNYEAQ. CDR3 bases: TGTGCCAGCAGCTTAGGCCCGTTAATTAGCGGGGTCCAAGAGACCCAGTACTTC. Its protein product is CASSLGPLISGVQETQYF.

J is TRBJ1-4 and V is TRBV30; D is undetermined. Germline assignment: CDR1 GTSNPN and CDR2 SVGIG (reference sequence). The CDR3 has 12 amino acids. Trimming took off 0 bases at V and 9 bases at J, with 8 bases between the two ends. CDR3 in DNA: TGTGCCTGGAGTGTTTCCACTCAAAAACTGTTTTTT. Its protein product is CAWSVSTQKLFF. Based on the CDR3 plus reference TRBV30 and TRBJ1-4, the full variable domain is SQTIHQWPATLVQPVGSPLSLECTVEGTSNPNLYWYRQAAGRGLQLLFYSVGIGQISSEVPQNLSASRPQDRQFILSSKKLLLSDSGFYLCAWSVSTQKLFFGSGTQLSVL.

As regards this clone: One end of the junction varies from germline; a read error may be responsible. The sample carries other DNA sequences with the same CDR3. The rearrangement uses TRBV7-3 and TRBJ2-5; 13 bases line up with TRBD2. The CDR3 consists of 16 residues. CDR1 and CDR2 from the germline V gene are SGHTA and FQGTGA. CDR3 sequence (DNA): TGTGCTAGCAGCCCCTCACTAGCGGGAGGGTGGGAGACCCAGTACTTC. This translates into CASSPSLAGGWETQYF.

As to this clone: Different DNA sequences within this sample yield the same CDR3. Here the CDR3 DNA reads TGTGCCAGCTCACCATCGGTGAACACTGAAGCTTTCTTT. It translates to CASSPSVNTEAFF. The rearrangement joins TRBV18 to TRBJ1-1; D uncertain. The CDR3 loop spans 13 amino acids. Germline V lookup: CDR1 KGHSH, CDR2 LQKENI. V was shortened by 2 bases and J by 0 bases, with 4 bases between the two germline ends.

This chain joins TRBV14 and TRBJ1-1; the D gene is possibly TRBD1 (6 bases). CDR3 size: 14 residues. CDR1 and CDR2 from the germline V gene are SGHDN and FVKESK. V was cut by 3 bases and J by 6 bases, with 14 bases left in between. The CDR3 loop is CASSHRIGTSEAFF. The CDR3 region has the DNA TGTGCCAGCAGCCACCGGATTGGGACATCTGAAGCTTTCTTT.

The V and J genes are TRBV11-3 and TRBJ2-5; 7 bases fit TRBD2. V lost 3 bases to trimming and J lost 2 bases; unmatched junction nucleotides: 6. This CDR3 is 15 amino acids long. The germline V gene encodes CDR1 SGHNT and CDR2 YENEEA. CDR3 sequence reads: CASSFGLVEQETQYF. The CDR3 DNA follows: TGTGCCAGCAGCTTCGGACTAGTGGAGCAAGAGACCCAGTACTTC.

The CDR3 nucleotides read TGTGCCAGCAGCAGGAGAAGTAGCGGGGGTTACAATGAGCAGTTCTTC. Its protein is CASSRRSSGGYNEQFF. The V gene is TRBV7-2, the J gene TRBJ2-1; 9 positions match TRBD2. Germline V CDR1 and CDR2: SGHTA, FQGNSA. V dropped 5 bases and J dropped 4; count of bases not matched to a gene: 9. This CDR3 contains 16 residues.

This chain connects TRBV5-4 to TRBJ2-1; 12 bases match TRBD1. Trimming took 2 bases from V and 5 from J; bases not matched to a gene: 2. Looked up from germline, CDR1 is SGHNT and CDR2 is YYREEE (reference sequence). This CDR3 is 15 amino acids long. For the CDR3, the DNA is TGTGCCAGCAGCTTAGGGACAGGGGGCCACAATGAGCAGTTCTTC. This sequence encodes CASSLGTGGHNEQFF.

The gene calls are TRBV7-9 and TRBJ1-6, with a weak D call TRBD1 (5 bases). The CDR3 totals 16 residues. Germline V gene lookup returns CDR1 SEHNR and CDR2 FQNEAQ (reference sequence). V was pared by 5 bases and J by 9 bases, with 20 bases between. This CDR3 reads CASSDKGTTSLSPLHF. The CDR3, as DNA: TGTGCCAGCAGCGACAAAGGGACTACGTCTCTTTCACCCCTCCACTTT.

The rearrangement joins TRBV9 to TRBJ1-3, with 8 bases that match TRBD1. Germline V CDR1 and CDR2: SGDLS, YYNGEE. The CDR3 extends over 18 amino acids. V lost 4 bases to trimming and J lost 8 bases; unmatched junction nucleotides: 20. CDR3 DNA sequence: TGTGCCAGCAGCAAATCCAACGACGGACAGGGACGTGCATACACCATATATTTT. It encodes CASSKSNDGQGRAYTIYF.

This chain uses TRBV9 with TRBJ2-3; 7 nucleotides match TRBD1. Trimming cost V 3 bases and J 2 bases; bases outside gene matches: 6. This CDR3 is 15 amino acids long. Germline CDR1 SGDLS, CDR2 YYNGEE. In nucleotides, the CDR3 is TGTGCCAGCAGCGGGAAAGGACAGGTCACAGATACGCAGTATTTT. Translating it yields CASSGKGQVTDTQYF. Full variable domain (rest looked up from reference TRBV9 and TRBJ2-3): DSGVTQTPKHLITATGQRVTLRCSPRSGDLSVYWYQQSLDQGLQFLIQYYNGEERAKGNILERFSAQQFPDLHSELNLSSLELGDSALYFCASSGKGQVTDTQYFGPGTRLTVL.

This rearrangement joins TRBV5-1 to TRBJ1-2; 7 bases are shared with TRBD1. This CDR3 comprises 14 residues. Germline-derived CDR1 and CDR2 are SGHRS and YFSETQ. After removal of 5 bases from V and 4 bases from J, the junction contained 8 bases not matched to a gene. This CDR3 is CASREPGQPYGYTF. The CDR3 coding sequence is TGCGCCAGCAGGGAACCGGGACAGCCCTATGGCTACACCTTC.

Here the CDR3 DNA reads TGTGCCAGCAGTTTATCTAGCGGGAGATCGGTAGAGCAGTTCTTC. The encoded protein is CASSLSSGRSVEQFF. V is TRBV27 and J is TRBJ2-1; 9 bases align to TRBD2. The CDR3 runs to 15 residues. The germline gives CDR1 MNHEY, CDR2 SMNVEV (reference sequence). V dropped 0 bases and J dropped 10; count of bases not matched to a gene: 7.

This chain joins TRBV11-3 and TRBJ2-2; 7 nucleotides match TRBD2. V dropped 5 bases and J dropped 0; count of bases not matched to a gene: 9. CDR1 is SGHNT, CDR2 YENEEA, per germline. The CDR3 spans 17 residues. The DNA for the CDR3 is TGTGCCAGCAGCCCCCTGGTGGGGGGGGCGAACACCGGGGAGCTGTTTTTT. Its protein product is CASSPLVGGANTGELFF.

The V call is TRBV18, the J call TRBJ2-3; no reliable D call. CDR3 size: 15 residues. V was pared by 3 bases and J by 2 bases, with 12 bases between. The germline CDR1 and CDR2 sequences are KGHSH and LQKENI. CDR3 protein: CASSPSPADTDTQYF. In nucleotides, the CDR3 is TGTGCCAGCTCACCTAGTCCGGCGGACACAGATACGCAGTATTTT.

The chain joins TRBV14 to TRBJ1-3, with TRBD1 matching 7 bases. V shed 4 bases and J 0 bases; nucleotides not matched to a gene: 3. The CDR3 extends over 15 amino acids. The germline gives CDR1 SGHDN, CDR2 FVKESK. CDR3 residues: CASSPRGDSGNTIYF. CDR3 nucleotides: TGTGCCAGCAGCCCCAGGGGGGACTCTGGAAACACCATATATTTT.

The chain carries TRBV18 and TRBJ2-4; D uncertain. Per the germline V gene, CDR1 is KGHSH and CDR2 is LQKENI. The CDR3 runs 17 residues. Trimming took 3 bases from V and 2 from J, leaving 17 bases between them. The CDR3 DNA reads TGTGCCAGCTCACCTACCCTTGGTACTGTAACCAAAAACATTCAGTACTTC. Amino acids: CASSPTLGTVTKNIQYF.

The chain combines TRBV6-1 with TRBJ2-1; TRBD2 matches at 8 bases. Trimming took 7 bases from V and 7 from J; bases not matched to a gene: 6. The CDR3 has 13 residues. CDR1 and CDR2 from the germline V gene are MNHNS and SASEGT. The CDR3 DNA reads TGTGCCAGCACCACGGGACTAGTTAATGAGCAGTTCTTC. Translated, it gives CASTTGLVNEQFF.

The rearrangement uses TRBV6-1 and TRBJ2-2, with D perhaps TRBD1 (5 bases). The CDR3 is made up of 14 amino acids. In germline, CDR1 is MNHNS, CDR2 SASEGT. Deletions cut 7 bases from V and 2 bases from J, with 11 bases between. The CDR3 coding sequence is TGTGCCAGCATTTTAGACAGAAACACCGGGGAGCTGTTTTTT. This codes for CASILDRNTGELFF.

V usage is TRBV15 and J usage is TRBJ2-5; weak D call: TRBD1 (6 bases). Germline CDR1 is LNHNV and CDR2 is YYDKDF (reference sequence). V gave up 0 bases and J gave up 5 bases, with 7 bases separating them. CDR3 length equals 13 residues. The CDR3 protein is CATSRDDRETQYF. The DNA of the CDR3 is TGTGCCACCAGCAGAGACGACAGGGAGACCCAGTACTTC.

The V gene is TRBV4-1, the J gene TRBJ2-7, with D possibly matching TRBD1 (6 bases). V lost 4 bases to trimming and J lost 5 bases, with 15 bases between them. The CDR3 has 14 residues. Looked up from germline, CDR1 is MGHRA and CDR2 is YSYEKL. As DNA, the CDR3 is TGCGCCAGCAGCCGCCTCGATGAGGGGGACGAGCAGTACTTC. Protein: CASSRLDEGDEQYF.

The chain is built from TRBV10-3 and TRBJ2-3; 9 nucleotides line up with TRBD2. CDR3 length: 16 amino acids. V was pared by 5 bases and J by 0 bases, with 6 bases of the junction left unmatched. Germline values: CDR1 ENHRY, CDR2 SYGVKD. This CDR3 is CAISMLAGSSTDTQYF. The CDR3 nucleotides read TGTGCCATCAGTATGCTAGCGGGGTCTAGCACAGATACGCAGTATTTT.

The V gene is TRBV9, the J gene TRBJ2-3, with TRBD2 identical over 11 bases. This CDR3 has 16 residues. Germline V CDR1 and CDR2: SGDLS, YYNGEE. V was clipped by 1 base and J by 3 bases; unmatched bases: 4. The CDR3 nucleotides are TGTGCCAGCAGCGTAATGGGACTAGCGGCTACAGATACGCAGTATTTT. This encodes CASSVMGLAATDTQYF.

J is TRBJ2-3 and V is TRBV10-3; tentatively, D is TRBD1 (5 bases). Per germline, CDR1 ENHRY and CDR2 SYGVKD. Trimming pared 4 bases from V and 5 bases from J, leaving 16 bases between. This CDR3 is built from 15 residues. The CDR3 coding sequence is TGTGCCATCAGTGGGAATATCGTCGGACAAGATACGCAGTATTTT. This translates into CAISGNIVGQDTQYF.

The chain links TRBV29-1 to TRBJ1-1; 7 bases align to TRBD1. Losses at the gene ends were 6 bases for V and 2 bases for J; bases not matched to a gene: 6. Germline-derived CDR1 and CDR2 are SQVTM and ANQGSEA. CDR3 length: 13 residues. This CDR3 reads CSVRDRDNTEAFF. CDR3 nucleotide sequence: TGCAGCGTCAGAGACAGGGACAACACTGAAGCTTTCTTT.

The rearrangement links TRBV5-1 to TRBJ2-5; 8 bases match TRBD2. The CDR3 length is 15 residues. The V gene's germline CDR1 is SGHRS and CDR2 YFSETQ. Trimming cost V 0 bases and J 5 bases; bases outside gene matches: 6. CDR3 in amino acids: CASSLVLAVGETQYF. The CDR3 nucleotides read TGCGCCAGCAGCTTGGTACTAGCGGTTGGGGAGACCCAGTACTTC.

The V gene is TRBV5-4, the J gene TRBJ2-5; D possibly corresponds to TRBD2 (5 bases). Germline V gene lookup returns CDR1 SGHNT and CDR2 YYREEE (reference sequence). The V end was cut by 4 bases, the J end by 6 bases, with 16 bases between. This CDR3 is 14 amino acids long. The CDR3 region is CASSSGLRAKTQYF. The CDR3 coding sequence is TGTGCCAGCAGCAGCGGATTGAGGGCAAAGACCCAGTACTTC.